This is a list of T cell receptor beta chains from one sample in a study of control samples from healthy donors and cancer patients. The repertoire was sequenced with immunoSEQ multiplex PCR; TCRdb's copy has only in-frame clones and lacks some. Here the sample spans roughly 88,000 clones, approximately 90% being singletons. Sequenced input: blood. The source of these receptors is a woman aged 25 to 39 in good health. Each CDR3 is given without its conserved first and last residue. Fields, in order: V gene, J gene, CDR3 protein.

TRBV6-1,TRBJ2-1,ASSEVPSGAYNEQF
TRBV28,TRBJ2-1,ASSLGGTSSYNEQF
TRBV30,TRBJ2-3,AWSVELVTDTQY
TRBV28,TRBJ2-3,ASSSGVHTDTQY
TRBV5-1,TRBJ2-2,ASSLYGSQVNTGELF
TRBV6-5,TRBJ2-3,ASSYSWGKLGDTQY
TRBV19,TRBJ2-5,ASSWTAGAGETQY
TRBV24-1,TRBJ2-1,ATSDHKGPVSYNEQF
TRBV7-2,TRBJ1-1,ASSSGGGARYTEAF
TRBV4-1,TRBJ1-1,ASSTRQGANTEAF
TRBV5-1,TRBJ2-7,ASRREYEQY